The T cell receptor (beta chain) described here comes from a study of T cell responses to AZD1222 COVID-19 vaccine. General study points: Baseline seropositivity characterized only a handful of AZD1222 recipients. An increase in Spike-specific TCR breadth and depth was observed after two AZD1222 doses. Spike was spanned by vaccine-associated CD4 TCRs, which were dominant at 160-218 and 743-854.

Profiled with immunoSEQ multiplex PCR; TCRdb holds only in-frame clones, not every one. The repertoire consists of 200,000 or so clones, with 93% occurring once and the leading ten covering more than 0.8%. A single count supports this clone. The antigen is not known. The TCR was taken from an adult in good health. The sequencing here drew on peripheral blood, taken on day 0 of MenACWY control vaccination.

DNA for the CDR3: TGTGCCAGCAGCTTCGCCGGGGCTGTTGGAAACACCATATATTTT. Protein product: CASSFAGAVGNTIYF. The rearrangement uses TRBV7-9 and TRBJ1-3; D perhaps matches TRBD1 (5 bases). CDR1 is SEHNR, CDR2 FQNEAQ, per germline (reference sequence). There are 15 residues in the CDR3. V was pared by 3 bases and J by 3 bases, with 12 bases between.